This TCR beta chain was identified during a study of blood T cell repertoires in COVID-19. Looked up from germline, CDR1 is SGHRS and CDR2 is YFSETQ. The V and J ends lost 0 bases and 1 base, in that order; junction bases with no gene match: 12. The CDR3 runs 20 residues. Sequenced by immunoSEQ multiplex PCR; TCRdb stores in-frame clones only, minus some. The table shows under 200,000 clones, with approximately 84% occurring only once. The source of this sequence is an elderly woman with acute or convalescent COVID-19. The chain uses TRBV5-1 and TRBJ2-1; 11 bases agree with TRBD2. The sample taken for sequencing was peripheral blood. The CDR3 is CASSLEVAGGVLSSYNEQFF. As DNA, the CDR3 is TGCGCCAGCAGCTTGGAGGTAGCGGGAGGGGTTTTATCGTCCTACAATGAGCAGTTCTTC.